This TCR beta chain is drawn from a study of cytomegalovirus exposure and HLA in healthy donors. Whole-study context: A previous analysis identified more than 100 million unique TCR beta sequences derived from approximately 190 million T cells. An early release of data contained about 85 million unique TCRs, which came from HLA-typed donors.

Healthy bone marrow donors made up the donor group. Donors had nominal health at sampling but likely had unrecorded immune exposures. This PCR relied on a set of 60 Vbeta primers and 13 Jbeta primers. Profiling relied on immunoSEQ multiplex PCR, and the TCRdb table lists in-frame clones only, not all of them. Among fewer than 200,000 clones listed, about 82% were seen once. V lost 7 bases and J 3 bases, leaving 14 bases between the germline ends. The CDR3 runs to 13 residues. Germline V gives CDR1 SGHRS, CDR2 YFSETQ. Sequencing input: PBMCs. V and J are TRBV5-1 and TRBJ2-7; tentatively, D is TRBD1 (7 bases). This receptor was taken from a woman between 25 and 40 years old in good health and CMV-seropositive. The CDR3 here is CASGRDSYYEQYF. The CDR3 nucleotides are TGCGCCAGCGGGCGGGACAGTTACTACGAGCAGTACTTC.